This T cell receptor (beta chain) was identified in a study of control samples from healthy donors and cancer patients. TCRdb's table, derived via immunoSEQ multiplex PCR, lists solely in-frame clones and lacks some. The data hold roughly 49,000 clones, with just over 90% observed a single time. Germline CDR1 reads SGHVS; CDR2 reads FQNEAQ. This CDR3 has 14 residues. With 5 bases clipped from V and 6 bases from J, the junction kept 3 bases outside the gene matches. The source is a man aged 25 to 40 with colorectal cancer. The chain is built from TRBV7-8 and TRBJ2-2; 10 bases are shared with TRBD2. The sample was PBMCs. CDR3 loop: CASSQGTSAGELFF. In DNA, the CDR3 is TGTGCCAGCAGCCAAGGGACTAGCGCCGGGGAGCTGTTTTTT.